This T cell receptor (beta chain) appears in the sequencing data of a study of PD-1 blockade in classical Hodgkin lymphoma. Study-wide points: Significant TCR diversity gains by C4D1 occurred in CD4+ but not CD8+ cells. Lower baseline TCR diversity marked trial partial responders and progressors.

Generated by immunoSEQ multiplex PCR, the TCRdb table keeps only in-frame clones and is missing some. The sample lists tens of thousands of clones, approximately 90% occurring once. As for this clone: As yet, its antigen is unknown.

CDR3 length: 14 amino acids. Trimming removed 0 bases from V and 9 bases from J, with 12 bases in between. Germline CDR1 reads SGHDN; CDR2 reads FVKESK. As for time point: cycle 4 day 1 (C4D1), after less than seven weeks of nivolumab. Each and every patient relapsed after autologous stem cell transplantation, and patients got differing brentuximab vedotin exposure. Best responses fell into complete response, partial response or progressive disease. The clonotype originates from a human donor with classical Hodgkin lymphoma. Sequenced here: peripheral blood mononuclear cells (PBMCs), sampled before the fourth cycle of nivolumab. This chain joins TRBV14 and TRBJ2-1; D gene unclear. As DNA, the CDR3 is TGTGCCAGCAGCCAAGATCAGTTCGTTGGTGAGCAGTTCTTC. It codes for CASSQDQFVGEQFF.